These 20 T cell receptor beta chains were all obtained from the same sample, sequenced in a study of CD8+CD57+ T cells in acquired aplastic anemia. TCR beta VDJ and CDR3 profiles were obtained from a genomic DNA template. TCRdb fed the reads into MiXCR, producing one record per CDR3 protein. The data show hundreds of thousands of distinct CDR3 sequences, with around 33% seen just once and roughly 0.89% held by the top ten. Selection for sequencing was limited to patients who had shown CD8+CD57+ cell expansion by flow cytometry. The specimen was sorted CD4+, CD8+, or CD8+CD57+ T cells (not recorded which) from PBMCs. These receptor sequences come from a human donor with aplastic anemia.

The rearrangement uses TRBV24-1 and TRBJ2-2; the D gene is possibly TRBD2 (6 bases). The CDR3 loop spans 13 amino acids. The V end lost 11 bases, the J end lost 5 bases, and 14 bases lay between the germline ends. Germline CDR1 reads KGHDR; CDR2 reads SFDVKD. CDR3 in DNA: TGTGCCATTTCTTTCCGGGGGACCGGGGAGCTGTTTTTT. Translating gives CAISFRGTGELFF.

This clonotype came up a few times. The chain links TRBV20-1 to TRBJ2-1, with 7 nucleotides matching TRBD2. The germline gives CDR1 DFQATT, CDR2 SNEGSKA (reference sequence). The CDR3 length is 14 residues. V trimming: 6 bases; J trimming: 0 bases; junction bases outside the gene matches: 5. For the CDR3, the DNA is TGCAGTGCGGATGGGGGGGGCTCCTACAATGAGCAGTTCTTC. Translating it yields CSADGGGSYNEQFF.

This clonotype was detected ten times or more. The V call is TRBV2, the J call TRBJ1-3, with D possibly matching TRBD1 (6 bases). The germline gives CDR1 SNHLY, CDR2 FYNNEI. V lost 6 bases and J 2 bases, leaving 8 bases between the germline ends. The CDR3 is made up of 13 amino acids. CDR3 coding DNA: TGTGCCAGCAGGGACAGAGCTGGAAACACCATATATTTT. It translates to CASRDRAGNTIYF.

This clonotype occurred many times. This chain links TRBV15 with TRBJ1-3; D unclear. The CDR3 loop spans 14 amino acids. Germline V gives CDR1 LNHNV, CDR2 YYDKDF (reference sequence). Trimming left V 1 base short and J 0 bases short, with 4 bases between. Written as DNA, the CDR3 is TGTGCCACCAGCAGAGCCGGCTCTGGAAACACCATATATTTT. As protein: CATSRAGSGNTIYF.

The chain recombines TRBV15 with TRBJ1-2; 11 nucleotides align to TRBD1. The V gene's germline CDR1 is LNHNV and CDR2 YYDKDF (reference sequence). The ends lost 1 base at V and 7 bases at J; junction bases unmatched: 2. This CDR3 is 14 amino acids long. The CDR3, as DNA: TGTGCCACCAGCAGAGCGGGACAGGGGGTTGGCTACACCTTC. It codes for CATSRAGQGVGYTF.

This clonotype was recorded at least ten times. The chain is built from TRBV10-3 and TRBJ2-3; D not certain. From germline, CDR1 is ENHRY and CDR2 SYGVKD. Deletions cut 0 bases from V and 4 bases from J, with 8 bases between. The CDR3 runs 14 residues. CDR3 sequence: CAISESWFADTQYF. CDR3 DNA sequence: TGTGCCATCAGTGAGTCCTGGTTTGCAGATACGCAGTATTTT.

This clonotype was found many times. The chain uses TRBV19 and TRBJ1-1; 8 bases line up with TRBD1. Per the germline V gene, CDR1 is LNHDA and CDR2 is SQIVND (reference sequence). The junction had 6 bases not matched to a gene; V was cut back by 6 bases and J by 3 bases. CDR3 length: 14 residues. As DNA, the CDR3 is TGTGCCAGTAGGGACAGGGTTGGAGACACTGAAGCTTTCTTT. Amino acid sequence: CASRDRVGDTEAFF.

Turning to this clonotype: Possible read error: a much larger clone is one base away. The rearrangement links TRBV5-1 to TRBJ1-2, with TRBD1 matching over 9 bases. The CDR3 extends over 15 amino acids. Germline lookup yields CDR1 SGHRS and CDR2 YFSETQ. The V and J ends lost 0 bases and 4 bases, in that order; junction bases with no gene match: 4. CDR3: CASSLVGQGAYGYTF. Here the CDR3 DNA reads TGCGCCAGCAGCTTGGTGGGACAGGGAGCCTATGGCTACACCTTC.

The chain links TRBV19 to TRBJ1-6; 7 nucleotides match TRBD1. Trimming took 10 bases from V and 6 from J; bases not matched to a gene: 12. This CDR3 region has 15 residues. Germline values: CDR1 LNHDA, CDR2 SQIVND (reference sequence). CDR3 sequence: CATSWPGQINSPLHF. The DNA for the CDR3 is TGTGCCACCAGCTGGCCGGGACAGATTAATTCACCCCTCCACTTT.

Note on this clonotype: This may be a read error, as it is one base from a much larger clone. The J gene is TRBJ2-1, the V gene TRBV2; D gene ambiguous. Germline V gives CDR1 SNHLY, CDR2 FYNNEI. This CDR3 is 12 amino acids long. Here the CDR3 reads CASSESGAEQSF. In DNA form, the CDR3 reads TGTGCCAGCAGTGAATCGGGTGCCGAGCAGTCCTTC.

The sample holds many counts of this clonotype. The chain is built from TRBV19 and TRBJ1-3, with D unclear. V was pared by 5 bases and J by 8 bases, with 13 bases between. The length of the CDR3 is 13 residues. Germline CDR1 LNHDA, CDR2 SQIVND (reference sequence). The CDR3 bases are TGTGCCAGTAGTGTCCTCAGGTACCACACCATATATTTT. This sequence encodes CASSVLRYHTIYF.

This chain connects TRBV6-1 to TRBJ2-7, with 7 bases aligning to TRBD2. J was trimmed by 3 bases and V by 6 bases; bases with no gene match: 5. The CDR3 runs 13 residues. Germline CDR1 and CDR2: MNHNS and SASEGT. This CDR3 reads CASSETSVYEQYF. The CDR3 nucleotides read TGTGCCAGCAGCGAAACTAGCGTCTACGAGCAGTACTTC.

This clonotype was detected ten times or more. The J gene is TRBJ1-2, the V gene TRBV10-3; D might be TRBD1 (5 bases). Germline V gives CDR1 ENHRY, CDR2 SYGVKD. Deletions cut 6 bases from V and 4 bases from J, with 15 bases between. The CDR3 is made up of 14 amino acids. The CDR3 loop reads CAISEGPKGYGYTF. Here the CDR3 DNA reads TGTGCCATCAGCGAGGGGCCGAAGGGCTATGGCTACACCTTC.

This clonotype was recorded at least ten times. V is TRBV20-1 and J is TRBJ2-7, with 8 bases lining up with TRBD1. The V and J ends lost 5 bases and 4 bases, in that order; junction bases with no gene match: 4. This CDR3 has 12 amino acids. The germline V gene encodes CDR1 DFQATT and CDR2 SNEGSKA (reference sequence). The CDR3 DNA is TGCAGTGCTGAACAGGGGGGATACGAGCAGTACTTC. Translating gives CSAEQGGYEQYF.

This clonotype was counted many times. The rearrangement links TRBV9 to TRBJ1-2; D gene unclear. This CDR3 is built from 14 residues. Germline CDR1 is SGDLS and CDR2 is YYNGEE. V lost 5 bases and J 4 bases, leaving 15 bases between the germline ends. The CDR3 sequence: CASRSGVGSYGYTF. CDR3 in DNA: TGTGCCAGCAGAAGTGGGGTGGGTAGCTATGGCTACACCTTC.

This clonotype came up many times. The V gene is TRBV24-1, the J gene TRBJ2-2; TRBD1 aligns across 9 bases. Trimming removed 3 bases from V and 6 bases from J; junction bases left unmatched: 7. Germline CDR1 reads KGHDR; CDR2 reads SFDVKD. The CDR3 runs 16 residues. The CDR3: CATSDPGTGFAGELFF. Here the CDR3 DNA reads TGTGCCACCAGTGATCCCGGGACAGGGTTCGCCGGGGAGCTGTTTTTT.

Concerning this clonotype: Germline and junction disagree at one end, which may indicate a read error. This chain connects TRBV19 to TRBJ2-5; the D gene is possibly TRBD2 (5 bases). CDR3 length: 13 amino acids. Per germline, CDR1 LNHDA and CDR2 SQIVND (reference sequence). In nucleotides, the CDR3 is TGTGCCGGTAGTATTGGGAGCACAGATACGCAGTACTTC. Protein product: CAGSIGSTDTQYF. Looking up the rest from reference TRBV19 and TRBJ2-5 gives the full variable domain: DGGITQSPKYLFRKEGQNVTLSCEQNLNHDAMYWYRQDPGQGLRLIYYSQIVNDFQKGDIAEGYSVSREKKESFPLTVTSAQKNPTAFYLCAGSIGSTDTQYFGPGTRLLVL.

This clonotype was detected a few times. V is TRBV11-2 and J is TRBJ2-3, with 12 bases fitting TRBD2. The CDR3 is 18 amino acids. Germline CDR1 SGHAT, CDR2 FQNNGV. V gave up 7 bases and J gave up 1 base; unmatched junction bases: 12. The CDR3 loop reads CASNNRLAGGIGTDTQYF. The CDR3 DNA follows: TGTGCCAGCAACAACAGGCTAGCGGGAGGGATCGGCACAGATACGCAGTATTTT.

There are many counts of this clonotype. V gene TRBV2 combines with J gene TRBJ1-5; D is unresolved. This CDR3 comprises 12 residues. Germline CDR1 SNHLY, CDR2 FYNNEI. The V end lost 5 bases, the J end lost 5 bases, and 7 bases lay between the germline ends. CDR3 nucleotides: TGTGCCAGCAGTTTATCGGATCAGCCCCAGCATTTT. Encoded protein: CASSLSDQPQHF.

J is TRBJ2-3 and V is TRBV6-5; D possibly matches TRBD1 or TRBD2 (5 bases each). The CDR3 sequence is 15 residues long. The V end was cut by 4 bases, the J end by 4 bases, with 15 bases between. Germline V gene sequence: CDR1 MNHEY, CDR2 SVGAGI. CDR3 DNA sequence: TGTGCCAGCAGTTTACTACGATTGGGGGCAGATACGCAGTATTTT. Its translation: CASSLLRLGADTQYF.